This T cell receptor (beta chain) was recovered during a study of T cell responses to AZD1222 COVID-19 vaccine. A remark on this clone: Antigen unknown.

Germline V gives CDR1 MDHEN, CDR2 SYDVKM. The CDR3 is 12 residues long. V was pared by 5 bases and J by 6 bases, with 8 bases between. Study-wide points: Repertoires in all cases were sampled only once the peak T cell response had passed. Mapped onto spike, vaccine-associated CD4 TCRs spanned it and were dominant at 160-218 and 743-854. There were mostly white British donors and more females than males, and clonal diversity was possibly underestimated.

Produced via immunoSEQ multiplex PCR; TCRdb's table is partial and in-frame only. Among approximately 160,000 clones listed, about 91% were seen once. The clonotype was recovered from an adult in good health. The starting material was peripheral blood, obtained on day 0 of MenACWY control vaccination. The chain has TRBV28 and TRBJ2-1, with no clear D. The CDR3 DNA is TGTGCCAGCAGTCCCCCCTTCAATGAGCAGTTCTTC. Encoded protein: CASSPPFNEQFF.